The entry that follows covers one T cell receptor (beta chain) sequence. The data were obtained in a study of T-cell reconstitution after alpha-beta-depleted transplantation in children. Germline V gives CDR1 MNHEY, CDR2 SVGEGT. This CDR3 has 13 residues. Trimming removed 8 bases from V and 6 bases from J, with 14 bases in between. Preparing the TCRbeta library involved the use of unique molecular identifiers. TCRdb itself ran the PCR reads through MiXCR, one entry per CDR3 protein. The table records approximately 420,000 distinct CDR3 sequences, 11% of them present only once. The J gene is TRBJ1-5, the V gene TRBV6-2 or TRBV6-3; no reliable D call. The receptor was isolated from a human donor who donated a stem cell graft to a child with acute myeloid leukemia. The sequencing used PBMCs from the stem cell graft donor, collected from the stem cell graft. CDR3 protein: CASRASAGQPQHF. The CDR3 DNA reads TGTGCCAGCCGGGCAAGCGCCGGTCAGCCCCAGCATTTT.